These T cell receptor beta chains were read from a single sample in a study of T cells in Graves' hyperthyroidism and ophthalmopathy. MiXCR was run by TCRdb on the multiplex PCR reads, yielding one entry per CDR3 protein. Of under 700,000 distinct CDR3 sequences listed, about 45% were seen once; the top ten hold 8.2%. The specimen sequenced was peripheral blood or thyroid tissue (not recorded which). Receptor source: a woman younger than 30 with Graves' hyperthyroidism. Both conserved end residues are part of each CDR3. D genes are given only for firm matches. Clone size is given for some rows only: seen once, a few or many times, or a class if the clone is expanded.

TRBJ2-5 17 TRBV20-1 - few TGCAGTGCTAGAGAGAGTTCCGTGGGTAGCGACCAAGAGACCCAGTACTTC CSARESSVGSDQETQYF
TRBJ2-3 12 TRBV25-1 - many TGTGCCAGCAGTGTACAGGGAGATACGCAGTATTTT CASSVQGDTQYF
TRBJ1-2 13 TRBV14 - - TGTGCCAGCAGCAGGAACCCCATCTATGGCTACACCTTC CASSRNPIYGYTF
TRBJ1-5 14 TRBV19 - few TGTGCCAGTAGTATTGTTGGGGGCAATCAGCCCCAGCATTTT CASSIVGGNQPQHF
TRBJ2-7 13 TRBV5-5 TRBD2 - TGTGCCAGCAGCTCGCGGGGGTACTACGAGCAGTACTTC CASSSRGYYEQYF
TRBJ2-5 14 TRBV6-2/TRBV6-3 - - TGTGCCAGCAGATACTCGGACTACCAAGAGACCCAGTACTTC CASRYSDYQETQYF
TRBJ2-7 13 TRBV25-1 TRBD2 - TGTGCCAGCAGTCTCAGCGGGAGGGACGAGCAGTACTTC CASSLSGRDEQYF
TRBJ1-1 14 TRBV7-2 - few TGTGCCAGCAGCCGATCTAGTTTGGTGGCTGAAGCTTTCTTT CASSRSSLVAEAFF
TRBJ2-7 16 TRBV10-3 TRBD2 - TGTGCCATCAGTGAGTCGTCAGGGAGGGCAATGTACGAGCAGTACTTC CAISESSGRAMYEQYF
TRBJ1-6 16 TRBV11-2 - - TGTGCCAGCATCATAGGGGAGGCGTCCAGAAATTCACCCCTCCACTTT CASIIGEASRNSPLHF
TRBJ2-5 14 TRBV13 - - TGTGCCATCAGTGAGTCCGGGGTGAGGGAGACCCAGTACTTC CAISESGVRETQYF
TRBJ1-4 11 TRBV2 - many TGTGCCAACCGAGGGGATGAAAAACTGTTTTTT CANRGDEKLFF
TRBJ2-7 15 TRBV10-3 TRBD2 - TGTGCCATCAGGTTTCTAGCGGGAGTTGCCTACGAGCAGTACTTC CAIRFLAGVAYEQYF
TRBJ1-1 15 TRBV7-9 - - TGTGCCAGCAGCTTAGTTCTGGGGGTGAACACTGAAGTTTTCTTT CASSLVLGVNTEVFF
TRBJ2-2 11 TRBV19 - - TGTGCCAGCAGCGGACAGAGAAGCTGTTTTTTT CASSGQRSCFF
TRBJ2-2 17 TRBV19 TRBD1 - TGTGCCAGTAGTATTAGGTCCCCGGGACAGGGAAACAATGAGCAGTTTTTT CASSIRSPGQGNNEQFF
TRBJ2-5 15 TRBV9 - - TGTGCCAGCAGCGTATCCCTAGCAGTTCGGGAGACCCAGTACTTC CASSVSLAVRETQYF
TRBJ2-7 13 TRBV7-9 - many TGTGCCAGCAGCCTGTCGGACAGCTACGAGCAGTACTTC CASSLSDSYEQYF
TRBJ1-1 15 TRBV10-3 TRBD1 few TGTGCCAGCAGTCCCCCGACAGGGGCGAACACTGAAGCTTTCTTT CASSPPTGANTEAFF
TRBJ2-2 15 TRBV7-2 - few TGTGCCAGCAGCAGTGACAGGCTGTACACCGGGGAGCTGTTTTTT CASSSDRLYTGELFF
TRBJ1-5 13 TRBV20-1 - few TGCAGTGCTAGACCAGGGGTTAGTCAGCCCCAGCATTTT CSARPGVSQPQHF
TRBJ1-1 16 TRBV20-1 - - TGCAGTGCTAGAGATTTGCAGGACCCCACGCGCGCTGAAGCTTTCTTT CSARDLQDPTRAEAFF
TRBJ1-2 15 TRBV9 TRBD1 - TGTGCCAGCAGCGCCGGGACAGGGCAATACTATGGCTACACCTTC CASSAGTGQYYGYTF
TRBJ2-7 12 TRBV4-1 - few TGCGCCAGCAGGCAGGGAGCGAGTGAGCAGTACTTC CASRQGASEQYF
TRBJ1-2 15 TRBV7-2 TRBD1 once TGTGCCAGCAGACCAGGGCCGGACAGGGGGAATGGCTACACCTTC CASRPGPDRGNGYTF
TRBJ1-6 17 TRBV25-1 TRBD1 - TGTGCCAGCAGTGAATGGGCAGGGGGACGGACAAATTCACCCCTCCACTTT CASSEWAGGRTNSPLHF
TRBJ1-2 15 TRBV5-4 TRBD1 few TGTGCCAGCAGCTTTGGACAGGGACAGGACTATGGCTACACCTTC CASSFGQGQDYGYTF